This section outlines one TCR beta chain sequence together with its context. The data derive from a study of T cell changes during pregnancy in multiple sclerosis. Produced via immunoSEQ multiplex PCR; TCRdb's table is partial and in-frame only. The repertoire holds fewer than 45,000 clones, roughly 90% seen once, with more than 0.6% in the top ten. The receptor was derived from a female donor with multiple sclerosis, enrolled in a pregnancy study. Source: CD4+ T cells from peripheral blood mononuclear cells, taken in the first trimester of pregnancy.

The CDR3 loop is CAISGRGGQGLNHYGYTF. The CDR3, as DNA: TGTGCCATCAGTGGACGAGGGGGACAGGGGCTCAATCACTATGGCTACACCTTC. The genes are TRBV10-3 and TRBJ1-2; TRBD1 matches at 10 bases. V trimming: 4 bases; J trimming: 3 bases; junction bases outside the gene matches: 14. The CDR3 has 18 residues. Per the germline V gene, CDR1 is ENHRY and CDR2 is SYGVKD.